The next 28 T cell receptor beta chains were all read from a single sample in a study of blood T cell repertoires in COVID-19. Assay used: immunoSEQ multiplex PCR; TCRdb lists only in-frame clones, some missing. This table has just over 650,000 clones, 85% to 90% appearing once. Input material: peripheral blood. These receptors originate from a woman aged 18-29 years with acute or convalescent COVID-19.

The CDR3 sequence is CASSLSAGPTDTQYF. Written as DNA, the CDR3 is TGCGCCAGCAGCTTGAGCGCCGGTCCCACAGATACGCAGTATTTT. J is TRBJ2-3 and V is TRBV5-1; D gene ambiguous. The CDR3 loop spans 15 amino acids. Germline V CDR1 and CDR2: SGHRS, YFSETQ. Trimming took off 1 base at V and 2 bases at J, with 11 bases between the two ends.

J is TRBJ2-1 and V is TRBV5-1, with unresolved D. This CDR3 spans 15 amino acids. The germline gives CDR1 SGHRS, CDR2 YFSETQ. Trimming shortened V by 0 bases and J by 5 bases, and 12 bases separated the two germline ends. CDR3 DNA: TGCGCCAGCAGCTTGGAATTCCAGTTACACAATGAGCAGTTCTTC. Translation gives CASSLEFQLHNEQFF.

This CDR3 reads CASSPSGWRYGYTF. Here the CDR3 DNA reads TGTGCCAGCAGTCCCTCGGGTTGGAGATATGGCTACACCTTC. The chain has TRBV2 and TRBJ1-2; D is unresolved. The germline CDR1 and CDR2 sequences are SNHLY and FYNNEI. V was pared by 5 bases and J by 5 bases, with 15 bases between. The CDR3 covers 14 residues.

The V call is TRBV3-1 (or the pseudogene TRBV3-2), the J call TRBJ1-2, with TRBD1 matching over 10 bases. CDR3 length: 13 residues. Germline V gene sequence: CDR1 LGHDT, CDR2 YNNKEL (reference sequence). Germline trimming cut 4 bases from V and 5 bases from J; bases unmatched to any gene: 1. The CDR3: CASSLDRGYGYTF. The CDR3 bases are TGTGCCAGCAGCCTGGACAGGGGGTATGGCTACACCTTC.

V usage is TRBV3-1 (or the pseudogene TRBV3-2) and J usage is TRBJ1-6, with D perhaps TRBD1 (6 bases). The CDR3 loop spans 15 amino acids. Trimming stripped 0 bases from V and 13 bases from J, with 16 bases between. CDR1 and CDR2 (germline): LGHDT, YNNKEL (reference sequence). The CDR3 loop is CASSQEVGQRVPLHF. DNA for the CDR3: TGTGCCAGCAGCCAAGAAGTGGGACAAAGGGTGCCCCTCCACTTT.

The CDR3: CASSLEQGAGQPQHF. CDR3 nucleotide sequence: TGTGCCAGCAGCTTAGAGCAGGGGGCGGGACAGCCCCAGCATTTT. The chain links TRBV7-2 to TRBJ1-5; 8 positions match TRBD1. The junction had 6 bases not matched to a gene; V was cut back by 1 base and J by 7 bases. Germline V lookup: CDR1 SGHTA, CDR2 FQGNSA. The length of the CDR3 is 15 residues.

The rearrangement joins TRBV13 to TRBJ2-3; D remains unclear. Trimming cost V 5 bases and J 4 bases, with 16 bases left between them. Germline lookup yields CDR1 PRHDT and CDR2 FYEKMQ (reference sequence). The length of the CDR3 is 15 residues. The CDR3 nucleotides are TGTGCCAGCAGCCATGGCCCGATCCTCTCAGATACGCAGTATTTT. Translating it yields CASSHGPILSDTQYF.

V gene TRBV4-1 combines with J gene TRBJ2-7; no firm D call. The CDR3 consists of 13 residues. The germline V and J ends were trimmed by 0 bases and 6 bases, with 9 bases remaining between them. Per the germline V gene, CDR1 is MGHRA and CDR2 is YSYEKL. The CDR3 nucleotides are TGCGCCAGCAGCCAAGATGGCTTGCTCGAGCAGTACTTC. This encodes CASSQDGLLEQYF.

V is TRBV2 and J is TRBJ1-2; D might be TRBD1 (5 bases). Germline values: CDR1 SNHLY, CDR2 FYNNEI. The CDR3 has 11 residues. V gave up 11 bases and J gave up 6 bases, with 13 bases separating them. The CDR3 DNA sequence: TGTGCCCAGCGGGGGTTGGATGGCTACACCTTC. The encoded protein is CAQRGLDGYTF.

This chain links TRBV11-3 with TRBJ2-1; 7 bases are a match to TRBD2. The CDR3 extends over 15 amino acids. In germline, CDR1 is SGHNT, CDR2 YENEEA. Germline trimming cut 1 base from V and 6 bases from J; bases unmatched to any gene: 6. This chain's CDR3 is CASSLVGTKGNEQFF. The CDR3 coding sequence is TGTGCCAGCAGCTTAGTTGGGACTAAGGGCAATGAGCAGTTCTTC.

The V and J genes are TRBV2 and TRBJ2-6; possibly TRBD1 for D (6 bases). The V end lost 4 bases, the J end lost 4 bases, and 14 bases lay between the germline ends. The CDR3 sequence is 16 residues long. CDR1 SNHLY and CDR2 FYNNEI come from the germline V gene. CDR3 DNA: TGTGCCAGCAGTGGCGCAGGGGCAGGAGGGGCCAACGTCCTGACTTTC. Its protein is CASSGAGAGGANVLTF.

The chain links TRBV6-1 to TRBJ2-3; 7 nucleotides agree with TRBD2. V lost 4 bases and J lost 2; bases outside the gene matches: 9. CDR3 length: 16 residues. Germline lookup yields CDR1 MNHNS and CDR2 SASEGT. CDR3 sequence: CASSGASGDLTDTQYF. For the CDR3, the DNA is TGTGCCAGCAGTGGGGCGAGCGGGGATCTCACAGATACGCAGTATTTT.

The sample holds a few counts of this clone. CDR3 region: CASPLRGFYGYTF. The DNA for the CDR3 is TGTGCCAGCCCTCTACGGGGGTTCTATGGCTACACCTTC. The chain uses TRBV28 and TRBJ1-2; the D gene is possibly TRBD1 (5 bases). This CDR3 comprises 13 residues. Per the germline V gene, CDR1 is MDHEN and CDR2 is SYDVKM. Trimming removed 8 bases at V and 4 bases at J, with 14 bases between.

This sequence joins TRBV6-1 and TRBJ1-2; D not certain. Germline CDR1 reads MNHNS; CDR2 reads SASEGT. V lost 2 bases and J 2 bases, leaving 6 bases between the germline ends. The CDR3 consists of 13 residues. Written as DNA, the CDR3 is TGTGCCAGCAGTGAAACTTGGAACTATGGCTACACCTTC. It translates to CASSETWNYGYTF.

V and J are TRBV3-1 (or the pseudogene TRBV3-2) and TRBJ2-2; D call uncertain. CDR3 length: 15 residues. Looked up from germline, CDR1 is LGHDT and CDR2 is YNNKEL (reference sequence). Trimming removed 0 bases at V and 1 base at J, with 6 bases between. CDR3 amino acids: CASSQEPENTGELFF. CDR3 nucleotides: TGTGCCAGCAGCCAAGAACCAGAGAACACCGGGGAGCTGTTTTTT.

The chain joins TRBV5-1 to TRBJ2-7, with D tentatively TRBD1 (5 bases). Germline CDR1 is SGHRS and CDR2 is YFSETQ. This CDR3 has 15 amino acids. Deletions cut 4 bases from V and 6 bases from J, with 20 bases between. CDR3 nucleotide sequence: TGCGCCAGCAGCCCTCCAGGGTCGGTCGTCTCCGAGCAGTACTTC. Amino acids: CASSPPGSVVSEQYF.

This rearrangement joins TRBV5-4 to TRBJ2-3, with 7 bases that match TRBD1. CDR3 length: 15 amino acids. Germline assignment: CDR1 SGHNT and CDR2 YYREEE (reference sequence). The trim removed 3 bases at V and 2 bases at J, leaving 6 bases unmatched. The CDR3 sequence is CASSSDRDDTDTQYF. CDR3 nucleotides: TGTGCCAGCAGCTCCGACAGGGATGACACAGATACGCAGTATTTT. The full variable domain, with the rest looked up from reference TRBV5-4 and TRBJ2-3, is ETGVTQSPTHLIKTRGQQVTLRCSSQSGHNTVSWYQQALGQGPQFIFQYYREEENGRGNFPPRFSGLQFPNYSSELNVNALELDDSALYLCASSSDRDDTDTQYFGPGTRLTVL.

This chain connects TRBV25-1 to TRBJ1-1, with D possibly TRBD1 on 6 matching bases. CDR1 MGHDK and CDR2 SYGVNS come from the germline V gene. This CDR3 spans 10 amino acids. Trimming took off 6 bases at V and 8 bases at J, with 7 bases between the two ends. The DNA for the CDR3 is TGTGCCAGCAGAGGGACAGAAGCTTTCTTT. This sequence encodes CASRGTEAFF.

The V gene is TRBV12-5, the J gene TRBJ1-3; possible D gene TRBD1, 5 bases. Germline CDR1 LGHNT, CDR2 FRNRAP. The CDR3 length is 17 residues. Trimming took off 6 bases at V and 0 bases at J, with 18 bases between the two ends. CDR3 loop: CASGPPPGLPSGNTIYF. In DNA, the CDR3 is TGTGCTAGTGGCCCCCCCCCGGGACTGCCCTCTGGAAACACCATATATTTT.

The chain employs TRBV7-3 and TRBJ2-3; TRBD2 matches 9 bases. The CDR3 contains 15 residues. Germline loops: CDR1 SGHTA, CDR2 FQGTGA. V lost 5 bases and J lost 3; bases outside the gene matches: 6. In DNA form, the CDR3 reads TGTGCCAGCAGCCGAGGCGGGGGGGCGACAGATACGCAGTATTTT. Translated: CASSRGGGATDTQYF.

This chain uses TRBV2 with TRBJ2-2; D is uncertain. The CDR3 sequence is 11 residues long. V was cut by 8 bases and J by 6 bases, with 7 bases left in between. Germline V gene lookup returns CDR1 SNHLY and CDR2 FYNNEI. The CDR3 loop is CASRTAGELFF. The CDR3 nucleotides read TGTGCCAGCCGAACGGCCGGGGAGCTGTTTTTT.

The chain joins TRBV4-3 to TRBJ1-5, with 7 bases fitting TRBD1. This CDR3 has 13 residues. Germline CDR1 LGHNA, CDR2 YSLEER. V trimming: 5 bases; J trimming: 6 bases; junction bases outside the gene matches: 4. CDR3 coding DNA: TGCGCCAGCAGCGCGACAGGGTTTCAGCCCCAGCATTTT. This codes for CASSATGFQPQHF.

The chain combines TRBV2 with TRBJ2-2; 12 nucleotides agree with TRBD1. J lost 6 bases, V lost 8 bases, and 4 bases had no gene match. Germline-derived CDR1 and CDR2 are SNHLY and FYNNEI. This CDR3 comprises 14 residues. CDR3 nucleotide sequence: TGTGCCAGCTGCCGGGACAGGGGGCCCGGGGAGCTGTTTTTT. Amino acids: CASCRDRGPGELFF.

This chain joins TRBV9 and TRBJ2-1; 10 bases are a match to TRBD2. The CDR3 length is 15 residues. In germline, CDR1 is SGDLS, CDR2 YYNGEE. J lost 10 bases, V lost 3 bases, and 10 bases had no gene match. This CDR3 reads CASSGEGTSAGEQFF. The CDR3, as DNA: TGTGCCAGCAGCGGAGAGGGGACTAGCGCCGGGGAGCAGTTCTTC.

CDR3 sequence reads: CAIRSGTKHGYTF. The CDR3 DNA reads as TGTGCCATCCGGTCCGGGACAAAGCATGGCTACACCTTC. The J gene is TRBJ1-2, the V gene TRBV19; D might be TRBD1 (6 bases). The V and J ends lost 10 bases and 6 bases respectively, with 18 bases between them. Germline values: CDR1 LNHDA, CDR2 SQIVND (reference sequence). This CDR3 is 13 amino acids long.

The gene calls are TRBV5-6 and TRBJ1-5; D is perhaps TRBD1 (6 bases). The CDR3 contains 16 residues. CDR1 and CDR2 (germline): SGHDT, YYEEEE. The V and J ends lost 2 bases and 0 bases respectively, with 12 bases between them. The CDR3 DNA sequence: TGTGCCAGCAGCTTCCACAGGGACAATAGCAATCAGCCCCAGCATTTT. Its protein product is CASSFHRDNSNQPQHF.

This chain joins TRBV25-1 and TRBJ1-1; 10 bases match TRBD1. J was trimmed by 7 bases and V by 8 bases; bases with no gene match: 10. The CDR3 length is 14 residues. The V gene's germline CDR1 is MGHDK and CDR2 SYGVNS. The CDR3, as DNA: TGTGCCAGCTCGGGACAGGGGTACCCTGATGAAGCTTTCTTT. This sequence encodes CASSGQGYPDEAFF.

The rearrangement joins TRBV27 to TRBJ2-7, with D possibly matching TRBD1 (6 bases). Per germline, CDR1 MNHEY and CDR2 SMNVEV (reference sequence). This CDR3 is 15 amino acids long. Trimming pared 5 bases from V and 2 bases from J, leaving 16 bases between. The CDR3 sequence: CASSQKQGSPYEQYF. The CDR3 DNA reads as TGTGCCAGCAGTCAAAAACAGGGTTCCCCCTACGAGCAGTACTTC.